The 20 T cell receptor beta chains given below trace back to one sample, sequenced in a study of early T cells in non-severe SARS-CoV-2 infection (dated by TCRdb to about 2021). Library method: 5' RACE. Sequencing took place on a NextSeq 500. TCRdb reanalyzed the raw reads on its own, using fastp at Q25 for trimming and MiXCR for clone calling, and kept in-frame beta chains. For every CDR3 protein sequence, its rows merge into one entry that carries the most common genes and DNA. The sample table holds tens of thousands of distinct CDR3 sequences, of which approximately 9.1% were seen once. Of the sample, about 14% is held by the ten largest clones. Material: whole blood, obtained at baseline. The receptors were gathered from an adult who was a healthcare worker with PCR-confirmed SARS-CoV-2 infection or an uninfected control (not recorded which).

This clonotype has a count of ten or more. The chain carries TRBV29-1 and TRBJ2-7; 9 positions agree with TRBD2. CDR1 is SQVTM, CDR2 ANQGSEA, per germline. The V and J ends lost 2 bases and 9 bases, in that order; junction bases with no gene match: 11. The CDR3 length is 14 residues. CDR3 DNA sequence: TGCAGCGTTGAAATTAGCGGGAGACCATGGGTGCAGTACTTC. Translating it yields CSVEISGRPWVQYF.

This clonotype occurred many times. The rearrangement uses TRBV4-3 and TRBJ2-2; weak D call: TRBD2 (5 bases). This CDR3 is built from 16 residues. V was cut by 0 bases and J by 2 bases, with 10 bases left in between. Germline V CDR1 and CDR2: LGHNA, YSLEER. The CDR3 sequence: CASSQDGSGNTGELFF. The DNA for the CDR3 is TGCGCCAGCAGCCAAGATGGGTCGGGAAACACCGGGGAGCTGTTTTTT.

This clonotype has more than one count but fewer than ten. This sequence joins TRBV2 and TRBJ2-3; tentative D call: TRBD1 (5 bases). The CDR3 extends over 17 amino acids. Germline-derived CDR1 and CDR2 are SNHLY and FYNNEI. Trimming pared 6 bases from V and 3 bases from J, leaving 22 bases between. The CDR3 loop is CASRALDKVRWTDTQYF. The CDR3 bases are TGTGCCAGCAGAGCCCTGGACAAGGTTCGGTGGACAGATACGCAGTATTTT.

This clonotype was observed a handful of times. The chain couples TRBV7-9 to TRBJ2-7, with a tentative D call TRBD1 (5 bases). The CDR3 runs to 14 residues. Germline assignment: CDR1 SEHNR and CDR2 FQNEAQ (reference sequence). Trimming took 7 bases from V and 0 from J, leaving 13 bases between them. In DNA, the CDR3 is TGTGCCAGCAACCCAGGGATCGCCTCCTACGAGCAGTACTTC. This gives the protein CASNPGIASYEQYF.

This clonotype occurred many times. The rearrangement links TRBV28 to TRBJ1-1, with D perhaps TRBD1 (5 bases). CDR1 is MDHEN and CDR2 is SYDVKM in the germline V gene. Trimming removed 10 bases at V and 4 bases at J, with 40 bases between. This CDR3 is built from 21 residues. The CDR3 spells CAIGWGLRSKNRGNGGTEAFF. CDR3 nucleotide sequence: TGTGCCATAGGATGGGGCCTCCGGAGCAAAAATCGCGGGAATGGCGGCACTGAAGCTTTCTTT.

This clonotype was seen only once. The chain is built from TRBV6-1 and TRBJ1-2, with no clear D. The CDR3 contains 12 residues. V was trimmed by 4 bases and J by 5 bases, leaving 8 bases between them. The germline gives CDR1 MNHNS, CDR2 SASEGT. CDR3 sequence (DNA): TGTGCCAGCAGTGCCCAAAATTATGGCTACACCTTC. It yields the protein CASSAQNYGYTF.

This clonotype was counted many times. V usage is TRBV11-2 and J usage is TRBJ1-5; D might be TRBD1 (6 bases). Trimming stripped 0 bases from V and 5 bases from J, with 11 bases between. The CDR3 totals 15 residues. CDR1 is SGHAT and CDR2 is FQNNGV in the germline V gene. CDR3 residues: CASSLEGQAHQPQHF. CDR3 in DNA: TGTGCCAGCAGCTTAGAGGGACAAGCCCATCAGCCCCAGCATTTT.

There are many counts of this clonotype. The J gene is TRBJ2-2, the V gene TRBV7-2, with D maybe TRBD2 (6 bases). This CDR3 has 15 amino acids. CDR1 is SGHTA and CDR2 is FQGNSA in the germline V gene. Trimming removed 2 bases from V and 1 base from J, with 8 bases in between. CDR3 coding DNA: TGTGCCAGCAGCTTAATGGGAGGGAACACCGGGGAGCTGTTTTTT. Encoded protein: CASSLMGGNTGELFF.

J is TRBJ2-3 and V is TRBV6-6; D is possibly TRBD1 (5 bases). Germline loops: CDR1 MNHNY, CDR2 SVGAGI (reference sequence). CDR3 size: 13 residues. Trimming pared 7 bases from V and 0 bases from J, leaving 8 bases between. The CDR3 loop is CASTGISTDTQYF. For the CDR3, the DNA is TGTGCCAGCACAGGGATTAGCACAGATACGCAGTATTTT.

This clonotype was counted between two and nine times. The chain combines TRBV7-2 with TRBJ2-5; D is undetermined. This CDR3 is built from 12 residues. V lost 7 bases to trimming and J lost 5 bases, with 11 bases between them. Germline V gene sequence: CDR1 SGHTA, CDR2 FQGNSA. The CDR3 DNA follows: TGTGCCAGCATGATAGGGCGGGAGACCCAGTACTTC. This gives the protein CASMIGRETQYF.

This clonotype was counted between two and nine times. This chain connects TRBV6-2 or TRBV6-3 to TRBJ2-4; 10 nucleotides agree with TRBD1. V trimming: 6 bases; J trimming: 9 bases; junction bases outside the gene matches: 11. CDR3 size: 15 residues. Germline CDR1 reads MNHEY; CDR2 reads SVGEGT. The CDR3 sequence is CASSSDRGLVSIQYF. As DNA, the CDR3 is TGTGCCAGCAGCTCCGACAGGGGGCTAGTGTCCATTCAGTACTTC.

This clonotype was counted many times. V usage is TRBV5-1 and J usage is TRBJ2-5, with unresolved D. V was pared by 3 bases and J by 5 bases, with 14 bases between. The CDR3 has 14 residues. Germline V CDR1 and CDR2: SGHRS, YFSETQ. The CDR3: CASSSGHLGETQYF. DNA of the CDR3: TGCGCCAGCAGCTCGGGCCACCTTGGGGAGACCCAGTACTTC.

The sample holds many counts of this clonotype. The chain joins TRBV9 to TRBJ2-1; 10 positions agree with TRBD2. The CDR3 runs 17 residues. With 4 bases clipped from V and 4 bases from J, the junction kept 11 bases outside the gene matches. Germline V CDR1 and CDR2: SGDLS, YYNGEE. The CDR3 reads CASSTRSGRVGYNEQFF. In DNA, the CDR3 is TGTGCCAGCAGCACTCGAAGCGGGAGGGTAGGATACAATGAGCAGTTCTTC.

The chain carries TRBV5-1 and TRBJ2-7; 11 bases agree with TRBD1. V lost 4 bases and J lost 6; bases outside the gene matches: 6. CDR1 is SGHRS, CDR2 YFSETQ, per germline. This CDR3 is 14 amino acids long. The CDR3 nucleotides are TGCGCCAGCAGCCTACGGACAGGGGGCGGCGAGCAGTACTTC. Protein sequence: CASSLRTGGGEQYF.

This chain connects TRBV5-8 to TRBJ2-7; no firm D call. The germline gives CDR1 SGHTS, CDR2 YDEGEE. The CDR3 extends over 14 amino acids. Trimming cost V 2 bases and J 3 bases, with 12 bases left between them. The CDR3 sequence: CASSFRPLFYEQYF. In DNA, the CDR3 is TGTGCCAGCAGCTTCCGTCCACTTTTCTACGAGCAGTACTTC.

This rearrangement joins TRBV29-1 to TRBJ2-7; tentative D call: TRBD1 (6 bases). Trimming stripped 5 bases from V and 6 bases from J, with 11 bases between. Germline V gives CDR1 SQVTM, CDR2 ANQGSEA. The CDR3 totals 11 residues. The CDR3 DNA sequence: TGCAGCGTTCCCACAGGGAGCGAGCAGTACTTC. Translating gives CSVPTGSEQYF.

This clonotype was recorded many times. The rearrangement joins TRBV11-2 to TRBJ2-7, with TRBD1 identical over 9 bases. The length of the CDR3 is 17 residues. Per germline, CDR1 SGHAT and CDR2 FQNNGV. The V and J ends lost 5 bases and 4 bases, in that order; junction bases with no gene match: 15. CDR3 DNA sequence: TGTGCCAGCAGCCGAACCGCCGGGACAGGGAGTTGGTACGAGCAGTACTTC. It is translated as CASSRTAGTGSWYEQYF.

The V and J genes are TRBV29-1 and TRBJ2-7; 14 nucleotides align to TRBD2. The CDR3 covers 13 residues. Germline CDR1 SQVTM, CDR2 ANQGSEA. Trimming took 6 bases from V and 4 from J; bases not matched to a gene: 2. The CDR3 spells CSVRLAGGYEQYF. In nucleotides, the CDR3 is TGCAGCGTACGACTAGCGGGGGGGTACGAGCAGTACTTC.

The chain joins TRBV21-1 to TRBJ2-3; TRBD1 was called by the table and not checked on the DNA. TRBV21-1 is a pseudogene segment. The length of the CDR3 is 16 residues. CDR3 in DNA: TGTGCCAGCAGCAAATTTAGACAGGAGAGCACAGATACGCAGTATTTT. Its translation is CASSKFRQESTDTQYF.

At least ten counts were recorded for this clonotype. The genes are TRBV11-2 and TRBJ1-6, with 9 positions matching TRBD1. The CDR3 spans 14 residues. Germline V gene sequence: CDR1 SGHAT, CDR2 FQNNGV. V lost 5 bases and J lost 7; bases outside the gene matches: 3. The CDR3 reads CASSQQGANSPLHF. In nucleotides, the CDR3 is TGTGCCAGCAGCCAACAGGGGGCGAATTCACCCCTCCACTTT.